Below are 14 T cell receptor beta chains sequenced from a single sample in a study of metastatic and nonmetastatic thyroid tumors. Thyroid surgery was performed in patients who had received no treatment beforehand. TCRdb ran MiXCR on the PCR reads. The sample lists about 22,000 clones, more than 20% occurring once. Input material: blood. The receptors were gathered from a male donor with papillary thyroid cancer or a benign thyroid nodule (not recorded which). Some clones in this sample may be carry-over from other donors' samples.

This clone was counted ten times or more. This chain connects TRBV3-1 to TRBJ2-5; TRBD2 agrees at 14 bases. Germline assignment: CDR1 LGHDT and CDR2 YNNKEL (reference sequence). CDR3 length equals 16 residues. V lost 4 bases to trimming and J lost 4 bases; unmatched junction nucleotides: 5. The CDR3 bases are TGTGCCAGCAGCCCGGGACTAGCGGGAGTGAGAGAGACCCAGTACTTC. Encoded protein: CASSPGLAGVRETQYF.

This chain uses TRBV27 with TRBJ1-6; TRBD1 matches 7 bases. From germline, CDR1 is MNHEY and CDR2 SMNVEV (reference sequence). This CDR3 spans 15 amino acids. V was clipped by 4 bases and J by 4 bases; unmatched bases: 4. The CDR3 nucleotides read TGTGCCAGCAGTTCCGGGACAGCTTATAATTCACCCCTCCACTTT. Its protein is CASSSGTAYNSPLHF.

J is TRBJ2-1 and V is TRBV20-1; D uncertain. Germline CDR1 DFQATT, CDR2 SNEGSKA (reference sequence). The CDR3 is 11 residues long. V was clipped by 3 bases and J by 8 bases, with 8 bases between them. The CDR3 DNA reads as TGCAGTGCTAGGGTGTGGGATGAGCAGTTCTTC. Protein sequence: CSARVWDEQFF.

The J gene is TRBJ2-5, the V gene TRBV3-1; D is undetermined. There are 14 residues in the CDR3. Per the germline V gene, CDR1 is LGHDT and CDR2 is YNNKEL (reference sequence). V was cut by 0 bases and J by 3 bases, with 8 bases left in between. CDR3 sequence reads: CASSQDLGKETQYF. The CDR3 DNA sequence: TGTGCCAGCAGCCAAGATTTAGGGAAAGAGACCCAGTACTTC.

This clone came up many times. The V call is TRBV6-1, the J call TRBJ1-2; the match to TRBD1 covers 7 bases. The CDR3 length is 13 residues. V dropped 6 bases and J dropped 8; count of bases not matched to a gene: 9. Germline V gives CDR1 MNHNS, CDR2 SASEGT. CDR3 region: CASSEDRTRGYTF. The CDR3 nucleotides read TGTGCCAGCAGCGAGGACAGGACTCGGGGCTACACCTTC.

This clone appeared many times. The chain carries TRBV16 and TRBJ1-6; 8 nucleotides agree with TRBD1. Germline V CDR1 and CDR2: KGHSY, FQNENV. The length of the CDR3 is 15 residues. Trimming cost V 1 base and J 5 bases; bases outside gene matches: 1. For the CDR3, the DNA is TGTGCCAGCAGCCAATTGACAGGGGATAATTCACCCCTCCACTTT. Its protein product is CASSQLTGDNSPLHF.

This clone has a handful of counts. The J gene is TRBJ2-2, the V gene TRBV15; unclear D gene. This CDR3 has 14 amino acids. Germline values: CDR1 LNHNV, CDR2 YYDKDF (reference sequence). V dropped 0 bases and J dropped 8 bases, with 10 bases sitting between them. This CDR3 is CATSRDVSSGELFF. DNA of the CDR3: TGTGCCACCAGCAGAGATGTCTCATCGGGGGAGCTGTTTTTT.

In its sample, this clone was seen once. The J gene is TRBJ1-6, the V gene TRBV3-1; D is possibly TRBD1 (6 bases). V was pared by 4 bases and J by 7 bases, with 11 bases between. This CDR3 region has 14 residues. Germline loops: CDR1 LGHDT, CDR2 YNNKEL (reference sequence). The CDR3 DNA reads TGTGCCAGCAGCCCAGGGGATGCAAATTCACCCCTCCACTTT. Translated, it gives CASSPGDANSPLHF.

This clone appeared many times. This chain joins TRBV4-2 and TRBJ2-5, with 8 bases that match TRBD2. From germline, CDR1 is LGHNA and CDR2 YNFKEQ. The CDR3 is 16 amino acids. V shed 0 bases, J shed 5 bases, and the junction held 8 bases outside the gene matches. The CDR3 region has the DNA TGTGCCAGCAGCCAAGAGCCGGGGACTAGAATCGAGACCCAGTACTTC. It translates to CASSQEPGTRIETQYF.

This clone was seen ten or more times. CDR3 nucleotides: TGTGCCACCACAACGGACAGGGACACTGAAGCTTTCTTT. Translating gives CATTTDRDTEAFF. The chain has TRBV24-1 and TRBJ1-1; 8 nucleotides match TRBD1. CDR1 is KGHDR, CDR2 SFDVKD, per germline. The CDR3 is 13 residues long. V was clipped by 8 bases and J by 3 bases; unmatched bases: 4.

This clone is deemed medium-sized. The genes are TRBV6-2 or TRBV6-3 and TRBJ2-1; D gene uncertain. The V gene lost 4 bases and the J gene lost 0 bases, with 13 bases spanning the gap. Germline values: CDR1 MNHEY, CDR2 SVGEGT. The CDR3 extends over 16 amino acids. This chain's CDR3 is CASSLHQGISYNEQFF. The CDR3 DNA is TGTGCCAGCAGTTTACATCAAGGGATCTCCTACAATGAGCAGTTCTTC.

In this sample, this clone turned up many times. V is TRBV14 and J is TRBJ2-3; D is undetermined. V lost 1 base and J lost 3, with 11 bases in between. From germline, CDR1 is SGHDN and CDR2 FVKESK. There are 15 residues in the CDR3. The DNA of the CDR3 is TGTGCCAGCAGCCAAGGGTTCCAGAGGACAGATACGCAGTATTTT. Translating gives CASSQGFQRTDTQYF. Using reference TRBV14 and TRBJ2-3 for the parts outside the CDR3, the full variable domain is EAGVTQFPSHSVIEKGQTVTLRCDPISGHDNLYWYRRVMGKEIKFLLHFVKESKQDESGMPNNRFLAERTGGTYSTLKVQPAELEDSGVYFCASSQGFQRTDTQYFGPGTRLTVL.

The table lists this clone with many counts. This chain joins TRBV2 and TRBJ2-3; maybe TRBD2 (6 bases). Germline V lookup: CDR1 SNHLY, CDR2 FYNNEI. The CDR3 spans 15 residues. V was shortened by 1 base and J by 4 bases, with 12 bases between the two germline ends. The CDR3 protein is CASSEVGGNSDTQYF. The CDR3 nucleotides are TGTGCCAGCAGTGAAGTCGGAGGGAACTCAGATACGCAGTATTTT.

Remarks on this clone: A much larger clone lies a single base off, so this may be a read error. The CDR3, as DNA: TGTGCCAGCCCACTGGACAGGGAATACGAGCAGTACTTC. This gives the protein CASPLDREYEQYF. The V gene is TRBV18, the J gene TRBJ2-7, with 8 bases fitting TRBD1. Germline V gene sequence: CDR1 KGHSH, CDR2 LQKENI. This CDR3 region has 13 residues. V was pared by 8 bases and J by 4 bases, with 7 bases of the junction left unmatched.